Listed below are T cell receptor beta chains from one sample, sequenced in a study of cytomegalovirus exposure and HLA in healthy donors. Some clones are missing from TCRdb's copy, which holds only in-frame ones; the method was immunoSEQ multiplex PCR. The sample shows approximately 46,000 clones, 70% to 80% of them seen only once. The sequencing sample was made of PBMCs. These receptors were collected from a young man in good health and CMV-seronegative. CDR3s include the opening cysteine and the closing phenylalanine or tryptophan. Fields, in order: CDR3 length, J gene, V gene, CDR3 protein.

15 | TRBJ2-7 | TRBV29-1 | CSVETASGALLEQYF
12 | TRBJ2-5 | TRBV7-8 | CASSLVSETQYF
14 | TRBJ2-7 | TRBV30 | CAWSRQGGSYEQYF
14 | TRBJ1-5 | TRBV2 | CASSPSQVGQPQHF
17 | TRBJ2-5 | TRBV19 | CASSTGTSGRAFETQYF
14 | TRBJ2-7 | TRBV9 | CASSGGTDPWEQYF
16 | TRBJ1-4 | TRBV6-5 | CASSYGTGVTNEKLFF
11 | TRBJ2-5 | TRBV6-5 | CASSTRETQYF
12 | TRBJ2-7 | TRBV2 | CASSEARYEQYF
13 | TRBJ1-5 | TRBV6-6 | CASSYLGDQPQHF
13 | TRBJ1-3 | TRBV6-5 | CASGRGSGNTIYF
12 | TRBJ2-2 | TRBV10-3 | CTRQKNTGELFF
14 | TRBJ2-7 | TRBV7-2 | CASSLGTGVPVQYF
16 | TRBJ1-5 | TRBV5-6 | CASSLLDREDSQPQHF
16 | TRBJ2-1 | TRBV27 | CASSLSGSGLYNEQFF
15 | TRBJ2-7 | TRBV5-4 | CASSFLAGGLYEQYF
15 | TRBJ1-2 | TRBV5-6 | CASSLLTSANYGYTF
14 | TRBJ2-3 | TRBV29-1 | CSILTVGWADTQYF
16 | TRBJ2-3 | TRBV5-6 | CASSFGIAGETDTQYF
14 | TRBJ2-1 | TRBV7-2 | CASSLAGVRVEQFF
21 | TRBJ2-7 | TRBV27 | CASSLRGPFGTGIPSSYEQYF
16 | TRBJ2-7 | TRBV5-8 | CASSLRRTGGSNEQYF
13 | TRBJ2-7 | TRBV5-1 | CASSLARGYEQYF
16 | NA | TRBV6-5 | CASSYSRQIGSYEQYF
13 | TRBJ2-7 | TRBV29-1 | CSVEGTGVYEQYF
14 | TRBJ1-6 | TRBV10-3 | CAIRGTGGNSPLHF
14 | TRBJ2-7 | TRBV29-1 | CSVDATSGSYEQYF
15 | TRBJ2-5 | TRBV5-4 | CASSWDRIVGETQYF
16 | TRBJ2-7 | TRBV19 | CASSISWREGSYEQYF
15 | TRBJ2-1 | TRBV19 | CASSKGLAGAEEQFF
15 | TRBJ1-1 | TRBV6-5 | CASSYSISGDTEAFF
14 | TRBJ1-3 | TRBV30 | CAWSDSHSGNTIYF
12 | TRBJ2-2 | TRBV29-1 | CSVGGLTGELFF
11 | TRBJ1-4 | TRBV25-1 | CASSGGVVLFF
15 | TRBJ2-7 | TRBV6-5 | CASSTRGEQIYEQYF
13 | TRBJ2-5 | TRBV14 | CASSQQGWETQYF
16 | TRBJ1-5 | TRBV7-2 | CASSTQRAGGNQPQHF
13 | TRBJ1-5 | TRBV18 | CASSPDRDQPQHF
17 | TRBJ2-6 | TRBV6-1 | CASSEQEGRTGANVLTF
15 | TRBJ1-2 | TRBV6-1 | CASSEAGVPGSGYTF
12 | NA | TRBV5-6 | CASSLSTGELFF
15 | TRBJ2-5 | TRBV5-1 | CASSTTGTIRETQYF
14 | TRBJ1-2 | TRBV7-9 | CASSLASGNYGYTF
18 | TRBJ2-3 | TRBV5-4 | CASRLRRPGGTGSDTQYF
12 | TRBJ1-2 | TRBV30 | CAWSSGSYGYTF